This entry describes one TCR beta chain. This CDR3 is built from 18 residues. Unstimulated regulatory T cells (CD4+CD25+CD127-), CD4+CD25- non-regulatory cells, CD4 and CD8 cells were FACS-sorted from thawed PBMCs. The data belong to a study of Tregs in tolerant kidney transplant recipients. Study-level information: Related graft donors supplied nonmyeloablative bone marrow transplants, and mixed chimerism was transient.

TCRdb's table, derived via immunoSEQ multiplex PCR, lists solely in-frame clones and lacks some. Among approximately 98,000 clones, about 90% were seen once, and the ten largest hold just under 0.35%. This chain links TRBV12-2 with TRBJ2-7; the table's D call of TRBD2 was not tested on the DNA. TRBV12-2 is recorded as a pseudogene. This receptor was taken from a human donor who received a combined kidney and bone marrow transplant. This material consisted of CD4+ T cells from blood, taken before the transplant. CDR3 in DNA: TGTGCAAGTCGCTTAGTTGGGGGGGACTTGAACAAATCCTACGAGCAGTACTTC. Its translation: CASRLVGGDLNKSYEQYF.